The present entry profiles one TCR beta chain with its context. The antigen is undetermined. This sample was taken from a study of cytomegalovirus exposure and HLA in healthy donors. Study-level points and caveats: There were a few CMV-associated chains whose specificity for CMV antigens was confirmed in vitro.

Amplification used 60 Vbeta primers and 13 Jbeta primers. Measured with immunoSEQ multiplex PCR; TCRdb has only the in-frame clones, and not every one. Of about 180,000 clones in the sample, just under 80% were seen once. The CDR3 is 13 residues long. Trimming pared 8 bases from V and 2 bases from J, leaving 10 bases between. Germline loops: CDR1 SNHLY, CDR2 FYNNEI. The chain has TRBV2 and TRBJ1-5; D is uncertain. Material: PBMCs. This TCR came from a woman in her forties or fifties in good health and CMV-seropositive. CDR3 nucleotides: TGTGCCAGCCTCGGGGAGGGCAATCAGCCCCAGCATTTT. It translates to CASLGEGNQPQHF. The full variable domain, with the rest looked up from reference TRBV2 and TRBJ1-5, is EPEVTQTPSHQVTQMGQEVILRCVPISNHLYFYWYRQILGQKVEFLVSFYNNEISEKSEIFDDQFSVERPDGSNFTLKIRSTKLEDSAMYFCASLGEGNQPQHFGDGTRLSIL.